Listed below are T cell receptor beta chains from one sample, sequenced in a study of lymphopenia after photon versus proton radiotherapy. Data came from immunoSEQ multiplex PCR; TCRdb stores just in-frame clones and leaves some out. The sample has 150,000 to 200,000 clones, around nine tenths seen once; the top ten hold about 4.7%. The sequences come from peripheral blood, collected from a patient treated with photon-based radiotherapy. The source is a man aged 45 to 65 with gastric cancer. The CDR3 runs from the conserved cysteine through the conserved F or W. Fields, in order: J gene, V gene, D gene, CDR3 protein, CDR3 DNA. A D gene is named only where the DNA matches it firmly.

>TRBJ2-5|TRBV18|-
CASSRAVQETQYF
TGTGCCAGCTCACGTGCAGTCCAAGAGACCCAGTACTTC
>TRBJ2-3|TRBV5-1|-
CASSLAPSTDTQYF
TGCGCCAGCAGCTTGGCGCCTAGCACAGATACGCAGTATTTT
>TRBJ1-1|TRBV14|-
CASSPPGVDTEAFF
TGTGCCAGCAGCCCTCCGGGGGTGGACACTGAAGCTTTCTTT
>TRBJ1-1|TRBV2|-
CASKGWTNTEAFF
TGTGCCAGCAAAGGGTGGACGAACACTGAAGCTTTCTTT
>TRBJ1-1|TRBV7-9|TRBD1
CASSHRGTGAGTEAFF
TGTGCCAGCAGCCATAGGGGGACAGGGGCGGGCACTGAAGCTTTCTTT
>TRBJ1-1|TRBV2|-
CASSAGGWTEAFF
TGTGCCAGCAGTGCAGGAGGGTGGACTGAAGCTTTCTTT
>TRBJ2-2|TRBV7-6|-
CASSSPRRRELFF
TGTGCCAGCAGCTCCCCTAGGCGGCGGGAGCTGTTTTTT
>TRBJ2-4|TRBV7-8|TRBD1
CASSSAGTGGPVAKNIQYF
TGTGCCAGCAGCTCTGCCGGGACAGGGGGCCCAGTAGCCAAAAACATTCAGTACTTC
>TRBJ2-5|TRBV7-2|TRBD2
CASSLDRTSGSGLYETQYF
TGTGCCAGCAGCCTAGACAGGACTAGCGGGAGTGGTTTATACGAGACCCAGTACTTC
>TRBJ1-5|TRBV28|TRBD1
CASSLQGDQPQHF
TGTGCCAGCAGTTTGCAGGGGGATCAGCCCCAGCATTTT
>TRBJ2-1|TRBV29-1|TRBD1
CSVGQGGPNEQFF
TGCAGCGTGGGACAGGGAGGTCCCAATGAGCAGTTCTTC
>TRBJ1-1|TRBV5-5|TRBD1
CASSVYRGDDTEAFF
TGTGCCAGCAGCGTCTACAGGGGAGACGACACTGAAGCTTTCTTT
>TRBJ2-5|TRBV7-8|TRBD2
CASTVTSGRPQETQYF
TGTGCCAGCACCGTAACTAGCGGGAGGCCCCAAGAGACCCAGTACTTC
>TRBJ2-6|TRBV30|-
CAWSGGANVLTF
TGTGCCTGGAGCGGTGGGGCCAACGTCCTGACTTTC
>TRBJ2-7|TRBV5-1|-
CASSLGGRGGPLYEQYF
TGCGCCAGCAGCTTGGGCGGGAGAGGGGGCCCGCTCTACGAGCAGTACTTC
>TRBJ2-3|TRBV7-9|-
CASSRQGNLADTQYF
TGTGCCAGCAGCCGTCAGGGAAATCTCGCAGATACGCAGTATTTT
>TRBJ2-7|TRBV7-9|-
CASSPTTVSYEQYF
TGTGCCAGCAGCCCTACGACAGTCTCCTACGAGCAGTACTTC
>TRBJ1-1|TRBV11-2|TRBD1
CASSFGRGSTEAFF
TGTGCCAGCAGCTTTGGCAGGGGGAGCACTGAAGCTTTCTTT
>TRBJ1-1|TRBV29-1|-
CSVRGGLNTEAFF
TGCAGCGTCCGCGGGGGGTTGAACACTGAAGCTTTCTTT
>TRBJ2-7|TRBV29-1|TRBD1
CSVGQGANEQYF
TGCAGCGTCGGACAGGGGGCCAACGAGCAGTACTTC
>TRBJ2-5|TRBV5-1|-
CASSLAEETQYF
TGCGCCAGCAGCTTGGCTGAGGAGACCCAGTACTTC
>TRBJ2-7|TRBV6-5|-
CASSYSGQGEYF
TGTGCCAGCAGTTACTCCGGGCAGGGAGAGTACTTC
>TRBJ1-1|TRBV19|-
CASTRTHLNTEAFF
TGTGCCAGTACCCGGACACACTTGAACACTGAAGCTTTCTTT
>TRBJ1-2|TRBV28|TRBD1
CASSSGGGQMVYGYTF
TGTGCCAGCAGTTCTGGTGGGGGACAGATGGTCTATGGCTACACCTTC
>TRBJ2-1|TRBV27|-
CASSLPGPRQFF
TGTGCCAGCAGTTTACCAGGGCCGAGGCAGTTCTTC